What follows are 4 T cell receptor beta chains derived from one specimen sequenced in a study of early T cells in non-severe SARS-CoV-2 infection. A single record per CDR3 protein comes from TCRdb applying MiXCR to the 5' RACE reads. The profile shows about 55,000 distinct CDR3 sequences, roughly an eighth of them singletons. Specimen: whole blood, collected at baseline. These receptors were taken from an adult who was a healthcare worker with PCR-confirmed SARS-CoV-2 infection or an uninfected control (not recorded which).

This clonotype was seen a handful of times. The chain recombines TRBV29-1 with TRBJ2-4; D is perhaps TRBD1 (5 bases). Trimming removed 3 bases from V and 4 bases from J, with 7 bases in between. The CDR3 is 12 residues long. The germline V gene encodes CDR1 SQVTM and CDR2 ANQGSEA. This CDR3 reads CSVEQGKNIQYF. The CDR3 DNA reads TGCAGCGTTGAGCAGGGTAAAAACATTCAGTACTTC.

J is TRBJ1-2 and V is TRBV5-1; D uncertain. The V gene lost 3 bases and the J gene lost 6 bases, with 18 bases spanning the gap. The CDR3 totals 15 residues. Germline CDR1 and CDR2: SGHRS and YFSETQ. The CDR3 DNA reads as TGCGCCAGCAGCTCGACACTCTCAGGCCCCCATGGCTACACCTTC. This translates into CASSSTLSGPHGYTF.

The chain combines TRBV2 with TRBJ1-1, with D hard to call. The CDR3 has 14 amino acids. Germline lookup yields CDR1 SNHLY and CDR2 FYNNEI. V was pared by 4 bases and J by 3 bases, with 12 bases between. For the CDR3, the DNA is TGTGCCAGCAGTGTACCGGGCCAATACACTGAAGCTTTCTTT. It codes for CASSVPGQYTEAFF. The whole variable domain, filled in from reference TRBV2 and TRBJ1-1, reads EPEVTQTPSHQVTQMGQEVILRCVPISNHLYFYWYRQILGQKVEFLVSFYNNEISEKSEIFDDQFSVERPDGSNFTLKIRSTKLEDSAMYFCASSVPGQYTEAFFGQGTRLTVV.

There are a few counts of this clonotype. The V call is TRBV4-2, the J call TRBJ2-3; TRBD2 matches at 10 bases. CDR1 is LGHNA, CDR2 YNFKEQ, per germline. V trimming: 0 bases; J trimming: 6 bases; junction bases outside the gene matches: 9. The CDR3 sequence is 17 residues long. The CDR3 here is CASSQDWGSGGLDTQYF. CDR3 bases: TGTGCCAGCAGCCAAGATTGGGGTAGCGGGGGGTTGGATACGCAGTATTTT.